The 5 T cell receptor beta chains listed next were all sequenced from one sample in a study of shared T cell receptors in the human thymus. The method was immunoSEQ multiplex PCR; TCRdb's version includes in-frame clones alone and lacks a portion of them. The sample carries about 660,000 clones, 70% to 90% recorded once. The same sample was also used in a study of human thymus T cells.

The sequenced sample consisted of thymocytes. These receptors were taken from a boy under two years old with a congenital heart defect.

This clone was detected only once. V usage is TRBV5-6 and J usage is TRBJ2-7, with D unclear. Germline CDR1 reads SGHDT; CDR2 reads YYEEEE. The CDR3 is 17 residues long. V lost 4 bases and J 0 bases, leaving 20 bases between the germline ends. CDR3 nucleotide sequence: TGTGCCAGCAGCCCATTTCGTCTTTCACAGAGCTCCTACGAGCAGTACTTC. This gives the protein CASSPFRLSQSSYEQYF.

This rearrangement joins TRBV28 to TRBJ2-7; 11 nucleotides match TRBD2. The CDR3 covers 17 residues. V shed 1 base, J shed 3 bases, and the junction held 8 bases outside the gene matches. The germline V gene has CDR1 MDHEN and CDR2 SYDVKM. CDR3 bases: TGTGCCAGCAGTTTATCGGACGGGACTAGCGGATTCTACGAGCAGTACTTC. It codes for CASSLSDGTSGFYEQYF.

This chain uses TRBV4-3 with TRBJ2-7; 11 nucleotides line up with TRBD2. Looked up from germline, CDR1 is LGHNA and CDR2 is YSLEER. The CDR3 loop spans 18 amino acids. Germline trimming cut 1 base from V and 6 bases from J; bases unmatched to any gene: 14. CDR3 in amino acids: CASSQVVASGRRAPEQYF. The CDR3 DNA follows: TGCGCCAGCAGCCAAGTAGTGGCTAGCGGGAGGAGGGCCCCCGAGCAGTACTTC.

The chain carries TRBV7-2 and TRBJ2-2, with 12 nucleotides matching TRBD2. V dropped 2 bases and J dropped 7; count of bases not matched to a gene: 11. CDR1 SGHTA and CDR2 FQGNSA come from the germline V gene. This CDR3 has 18 residues. The CDR3 DNA reads as TGTGCCAGCAGCTTAAAGACTAGCGGGAGTCCGAGGGACGGGGAGCTGTTTTTT. The encoded protein is CASSLKTSGSPRDGELFF.

This clone was found a few times. The chain recombines TRBV7-2 with TRBJ2-7; the match to TRBD2 covers 7 bases. The germline V gene has CDR1 SGHTA and CDR2 FQGNSA. The CDR3 consists of 17 residues. With 1 base clipped from V and 3 bases from J, the junction kept 12 bases outside the gene matches. Written as DNA, the CDR3 is TGTGCCAGCAGCTTAGTGGGGGAGGCCAGCGGGAACTACGAGCAGTACTTC. Translation gives CASSLVGEASGNYEQYF.